This T cell receptor beta chain was profiled in a study of CD8+ T cells in alopecia areata. Whole-study results and caveats: Lesional scalp, notably in alopecia totalis/universalis, had clonality above that of normal scalp.

About this clone: Its matching antigen is unknown.

RNA, once extracted, was reverse transcribed into cDNA for use as the sequencing template. TCRdb's copy holds only in-frame clones and misses some; the assay was immunoSEQ multiplex PCR. The data contain about 200,000 clones, roughly three fifths of them singletons. The CDR3 totals 11 residues. Trimming at V came to 7 bases and at J to 6 bases, leaving 5 bases not matched to a gene. In germline, CDR1 is SQVTM, CDR2 ANQGSEA. The source material was CD8+ T cells sorted from blood. The clonotype originates from a human donor in good health. This chain joins TRBV29-1 and TRBJ1-2; 7 nucleotides align to TRBD1. CDR3: CSGTGADGYTF. CDR3 bases: TGCAGCGGCACAGGGGCTGATGGCTACACCTTC.